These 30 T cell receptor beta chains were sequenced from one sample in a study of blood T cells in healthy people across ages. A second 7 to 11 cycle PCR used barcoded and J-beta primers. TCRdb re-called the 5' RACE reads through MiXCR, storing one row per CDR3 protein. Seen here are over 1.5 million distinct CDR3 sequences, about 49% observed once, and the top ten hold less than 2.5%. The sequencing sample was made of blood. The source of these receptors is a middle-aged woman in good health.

CDR3 nucleotides: TGCGCCAGCAGCCTCCCACAGGGGTCCTTCCCTCAAGAGACCCAGTACTTC. Residues: CASSLPQGSFPQETQYF. V is TRBV4-1 and J is TRBJ2-5; TRBD1 aligns across 7 bases. This CDR3 contains 17 residues. Germline V gene sequence: CDR1 MGHRA, CDR2 YSYEKL. With V trimmed by 4 bases and J by 2 bases, 13 bases remained unmatched.

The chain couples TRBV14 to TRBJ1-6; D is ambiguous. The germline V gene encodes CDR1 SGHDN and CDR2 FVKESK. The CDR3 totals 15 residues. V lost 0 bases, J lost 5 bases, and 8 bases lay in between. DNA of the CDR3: TGTGCCAGCAGCCAAGAAGCCAAACATAATTCACCCCTCCACTTT. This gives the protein CASSQEAKHNSPLHF.

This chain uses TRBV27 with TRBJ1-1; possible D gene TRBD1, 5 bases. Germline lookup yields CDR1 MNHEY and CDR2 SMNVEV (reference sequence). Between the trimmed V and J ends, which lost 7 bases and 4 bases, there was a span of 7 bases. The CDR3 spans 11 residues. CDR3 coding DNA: TGTGCCAGCATGGGGGGCACTGAAGCTTTCTTT. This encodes CASMGGTEAFF.

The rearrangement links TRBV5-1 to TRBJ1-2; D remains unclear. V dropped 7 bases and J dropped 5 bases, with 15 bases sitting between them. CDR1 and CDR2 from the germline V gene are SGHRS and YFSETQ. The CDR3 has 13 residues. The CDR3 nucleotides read TGCGCCAGCCGCCCTGGGGATTTGTATGGCTACACCTTC. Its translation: CASRPGDLYGYTF. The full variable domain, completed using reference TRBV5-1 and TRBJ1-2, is KAGVTQTPRYLIKTRGQQVTLSCSPISGHRSVSWYQQTPGQGLQFLFEYFSETQRNKGNFPGRFSGRQFSNSRSEMNVSTLELGDSALYLCASRPGDLYGYTFGSGTRLTVV.

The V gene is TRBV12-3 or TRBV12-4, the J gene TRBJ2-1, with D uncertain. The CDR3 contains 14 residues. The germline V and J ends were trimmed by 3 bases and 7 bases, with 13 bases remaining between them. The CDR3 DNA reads TGTGCCAGCAGTTTGGATCGGGTTGAGAATGAGCAGTTCTTC. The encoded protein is CASSLDRVENEQFF.

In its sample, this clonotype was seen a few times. The CDR3 spells CASSVDPSGGLQETQYF. The CDR3 DNA reads as TGTGCCAGCAGCGTAGACCCTAGCGGGGGCCTCCAAGAGACCCAGTACTTC. The chain couples TRBV9 to TRBJ2-5; 10 bases align to TRBD2. CDR1 and CDR2 from the germline V gene are SGDLS and YYNGEE. J gave up 1 base and V 0 bases, and 6 bases lay outside the gene matches. This CDR3 comprises 17 residues.

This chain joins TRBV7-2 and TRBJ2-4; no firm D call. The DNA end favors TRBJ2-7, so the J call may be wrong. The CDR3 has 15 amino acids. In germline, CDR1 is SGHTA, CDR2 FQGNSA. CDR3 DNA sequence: TGTGCCAGCAGCCCTCGGCCGTTAAAGGCCTACGAGCAGTACTTC. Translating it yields CASSPRPLKAYEQYF.

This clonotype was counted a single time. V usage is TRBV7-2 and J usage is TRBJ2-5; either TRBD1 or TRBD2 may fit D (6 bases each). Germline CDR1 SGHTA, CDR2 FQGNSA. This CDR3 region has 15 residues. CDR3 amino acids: CVCSLVSRGGETQYF. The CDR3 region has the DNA TGTGTCTGCAGCTTAGTATCCAGGGGAGGAGAGACCCAGTACTTC. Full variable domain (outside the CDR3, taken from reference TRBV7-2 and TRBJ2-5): GAGVSQSPSNKVTEKGKDVELRCDPISGHTALYWYRQSLGQGLEFLIYFQGNSAPDKSGLPSDRFSAERTGGSVSTLTIQRTQQEDSAVYLCVCSLVSRGGETQYFGPGTRLLVL.

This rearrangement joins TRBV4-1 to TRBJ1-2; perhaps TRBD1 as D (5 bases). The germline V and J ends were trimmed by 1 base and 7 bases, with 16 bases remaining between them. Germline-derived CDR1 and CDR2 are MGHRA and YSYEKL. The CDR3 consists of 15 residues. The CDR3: CASSQVTGLAGGYTF. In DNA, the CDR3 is TGCGCCAGCAGCCAAGTTACGGGGCTAGCTGGTGGCTACACCTTC.

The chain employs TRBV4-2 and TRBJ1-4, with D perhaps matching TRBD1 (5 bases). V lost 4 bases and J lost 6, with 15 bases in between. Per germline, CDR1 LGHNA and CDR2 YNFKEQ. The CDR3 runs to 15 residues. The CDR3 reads CASSPGEGVHEKLFF. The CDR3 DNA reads TGTGCCAGCAGCCCCGGCGAAGGGGTGCATGAAAAACTGTTTTTT.

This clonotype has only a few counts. The CDR3 region has the DNA TGTGCCAGCAGTCCCAGGGTCGCGGACCCTTATGGCTACACCTTC. Residues: CASSPRVADPYGYTF. The V and J genes are TRBV27 and TRBJ1-2; D might be TRBD1 (5 bases). From germline, CDR1 is MNHEY and CDR2 SMNVEV (reference sequence). V was cut by 5 bases and J by 5 bases, with 18 bases left in between. The CDR3 extends over 15 amino acids.

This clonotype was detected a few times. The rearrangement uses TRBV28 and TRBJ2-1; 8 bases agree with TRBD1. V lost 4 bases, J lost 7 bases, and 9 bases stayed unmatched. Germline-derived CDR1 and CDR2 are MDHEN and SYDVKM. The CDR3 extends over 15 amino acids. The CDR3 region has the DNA TGTGCCAGCAGTTACCCGACAGGGGCCTTTAATGAGCAGTTCTTC. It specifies CASSYPTGAFNEQFF.

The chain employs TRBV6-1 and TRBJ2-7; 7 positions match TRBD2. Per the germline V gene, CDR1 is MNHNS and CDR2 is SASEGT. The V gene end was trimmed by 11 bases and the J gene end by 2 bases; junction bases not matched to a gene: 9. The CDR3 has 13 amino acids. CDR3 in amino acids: CALNERGPYEQYF. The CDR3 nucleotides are TGTGCCCTGAACGAGCGGGGCCCCTACGAGCAGTACTTC.

The CDR3: CASLEGLPTYEQYF. The CDR3 DNA reads TGTGCCAGCTTAGAAGGGTTACCTACCTACGAGCAGTACTTC. The rearrangement joins TRBV6-6 to TRBJ2-4; no reliable D call. The end of the DNA fits TRBJ2-7 better, so the J call may be wrong. CDR1 MNHNY and CDR2 SVGAGI come from the germline V gene (reference sequence). The CDR3 runs to 14 residues.

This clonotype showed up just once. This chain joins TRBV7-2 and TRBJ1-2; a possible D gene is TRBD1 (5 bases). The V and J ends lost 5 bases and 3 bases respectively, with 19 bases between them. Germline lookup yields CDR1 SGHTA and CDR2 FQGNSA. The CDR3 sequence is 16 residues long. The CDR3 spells CASSPAVVEGYYGYTF. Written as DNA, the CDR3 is TGTGCCAGCAGCCCCGCGGTGGTAGAGGGGTACTATGGCTACACCTTC.

In DNA form, the CDR3 reads TGTGCCAGCAGCTTAGGACGGTTCATGTACAGGGTAACGGAGACCCAGTACTTC. Its protein is CASSLGRFMYRVTETQYF. The rearrangement joins TRBV11-2 to TRBJ2-5; TRBD1 is a possible D gene (6 bases). Germline loops: CDR1 SGHAT, CDR2 FQNNGV. The CDR3 is 18 residues long. V gave up 1 base and J gave up 5 bases, with 23 bases separating them.

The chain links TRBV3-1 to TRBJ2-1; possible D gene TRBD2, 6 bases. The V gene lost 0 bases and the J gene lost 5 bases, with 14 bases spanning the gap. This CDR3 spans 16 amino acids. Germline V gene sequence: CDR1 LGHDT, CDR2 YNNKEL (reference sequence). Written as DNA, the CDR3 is TGTGCCAGCAGCCAAGACCCGGGACTGGGGGACAATGAGCAGTTCTTC. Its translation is CASSQDPGLGDNEQFF.

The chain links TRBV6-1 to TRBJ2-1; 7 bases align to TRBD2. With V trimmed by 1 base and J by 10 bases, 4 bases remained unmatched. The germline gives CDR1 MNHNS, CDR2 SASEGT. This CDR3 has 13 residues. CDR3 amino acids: CASSEERGWEQFF. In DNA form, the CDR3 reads TGTGCCAGCAGTGAAGAGCGGGGATGGGAGCAGTTCTTC.

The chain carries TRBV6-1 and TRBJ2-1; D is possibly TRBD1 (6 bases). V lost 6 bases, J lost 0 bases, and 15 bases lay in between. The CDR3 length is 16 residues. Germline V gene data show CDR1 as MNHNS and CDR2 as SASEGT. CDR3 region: CASRDRSKSSYNEQFF. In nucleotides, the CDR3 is TGTGCCAGCAGGGACAGAAGTAAAAGCTCCTACAATGAGCAGTTCTTC.

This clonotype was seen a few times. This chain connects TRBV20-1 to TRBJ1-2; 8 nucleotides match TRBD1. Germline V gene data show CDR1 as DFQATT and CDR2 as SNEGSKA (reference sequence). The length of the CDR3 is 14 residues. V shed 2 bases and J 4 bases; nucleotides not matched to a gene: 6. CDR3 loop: CSARHRGNIYGYTF. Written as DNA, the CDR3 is TGCAGTGCTAGACACAGGGGGAACATCTATGGCTACACCTTC.

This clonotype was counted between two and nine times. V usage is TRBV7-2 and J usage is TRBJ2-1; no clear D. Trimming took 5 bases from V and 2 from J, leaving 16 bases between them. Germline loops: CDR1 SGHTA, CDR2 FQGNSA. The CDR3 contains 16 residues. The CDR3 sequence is CASSDQANPTYNEQFF. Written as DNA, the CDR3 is TGTGCCAGCAGCGACCAGGCTAATCCAACCTACAATGAGCAGTTCTTC. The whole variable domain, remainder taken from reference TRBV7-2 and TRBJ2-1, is GAGVSQSPSNKVTEKGKDVELRCDPISGHTALYWYRQSLGQGLEFLIYFQGNSAPDKSGLPSDRFSAERTGGSVSTLTIQRTQQEDSAVYLCASSDQANPTYNEQFFGPGTRLTVL.

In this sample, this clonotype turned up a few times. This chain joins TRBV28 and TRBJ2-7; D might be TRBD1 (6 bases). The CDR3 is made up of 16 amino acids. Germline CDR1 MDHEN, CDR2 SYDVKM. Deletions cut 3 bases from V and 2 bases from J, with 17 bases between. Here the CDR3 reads CASSFLRTEGTYEQYF. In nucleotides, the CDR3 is TGTGCCAGCAGTTTTCTGAGGACAGAAGGTACCTACGAGCAGTACTTC. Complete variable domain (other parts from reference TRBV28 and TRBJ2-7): DVKVTQSSRYLVKRTGEKVFLECVQDMDHENMFWYRQDPGLGLRLIYFSYDVKMKEKGDIPEGYSVSREKKERFSLILESASTNQTSMYLCASSFLRTEGTYEQYFGPGTRLTVT.

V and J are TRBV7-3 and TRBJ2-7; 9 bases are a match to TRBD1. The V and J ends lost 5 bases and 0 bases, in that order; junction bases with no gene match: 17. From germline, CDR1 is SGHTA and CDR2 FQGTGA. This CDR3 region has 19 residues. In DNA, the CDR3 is TGTGCCAGCAGCCCGGGACAGGGATCGCCAATTTACAGCTCCTACGAGCAGTACTTC. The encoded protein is CASSPGQGSPIYSSYEQYF.

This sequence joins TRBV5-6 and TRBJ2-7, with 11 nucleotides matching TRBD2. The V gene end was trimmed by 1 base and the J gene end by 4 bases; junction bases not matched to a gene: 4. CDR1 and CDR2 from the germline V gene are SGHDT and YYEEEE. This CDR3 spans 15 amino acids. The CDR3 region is CASSLSTSGDYEQYF. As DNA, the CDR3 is TGTGCCAGCAGCTTGTCGACTAGCGGGGATTACGAGCAGTACTTC.

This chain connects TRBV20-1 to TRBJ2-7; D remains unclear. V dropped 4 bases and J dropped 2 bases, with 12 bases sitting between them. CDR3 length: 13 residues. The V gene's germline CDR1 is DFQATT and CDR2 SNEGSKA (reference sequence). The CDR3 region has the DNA TGCAGTGCTACAAAAAGCAGCACCTACGAGCAGTACTTC. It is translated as CSATKSSTYEQYF.

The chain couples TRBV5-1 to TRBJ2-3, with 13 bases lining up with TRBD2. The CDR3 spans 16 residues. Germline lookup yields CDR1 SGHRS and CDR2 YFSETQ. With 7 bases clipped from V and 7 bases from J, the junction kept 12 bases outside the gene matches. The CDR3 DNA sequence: TGCGCCAGCCGACCTTTAGGGACTAGCGGGGCTCATACGCAGTATTTT. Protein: CASRPLGTSGAHTQYF. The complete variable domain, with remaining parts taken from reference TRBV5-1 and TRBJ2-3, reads KAGVTQTPRYLIKTRGQQVTLSCSPISGHRSVSWYQQTPGQGLQFLFEYFSETQRNKGNFPGRFSGRQFSNSRSEMNVSTLELGDSALYLCASRPLGTSGAHTQYFGPGTRLTVL.

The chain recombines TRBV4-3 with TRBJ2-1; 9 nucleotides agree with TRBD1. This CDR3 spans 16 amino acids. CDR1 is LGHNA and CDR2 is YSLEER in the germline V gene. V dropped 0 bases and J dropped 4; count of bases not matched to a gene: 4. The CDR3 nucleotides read TGCGCCAGCAGCCAAGAGTCCGGACAGGGGTACAATGAGCAGTTCTTC. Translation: CASSQESGQGYNEQFF.

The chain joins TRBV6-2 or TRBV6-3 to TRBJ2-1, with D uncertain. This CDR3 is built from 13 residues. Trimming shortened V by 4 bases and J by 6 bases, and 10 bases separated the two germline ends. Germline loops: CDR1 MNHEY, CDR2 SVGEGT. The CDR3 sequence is CASSWIAVNEQFF. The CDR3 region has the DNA TGTGCCAGCAGTTGGATCGCGGTCAATGAGCAGTTCTTC.

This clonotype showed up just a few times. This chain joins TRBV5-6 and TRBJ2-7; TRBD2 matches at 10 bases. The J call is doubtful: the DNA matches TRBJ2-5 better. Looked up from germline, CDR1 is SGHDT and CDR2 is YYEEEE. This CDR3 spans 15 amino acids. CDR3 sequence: CASSFTSGVFGTQYF. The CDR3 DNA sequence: TGTGCCAGCAGCTTCACTAGCGGGGTGTTCGGGACCCAGTACTTC.

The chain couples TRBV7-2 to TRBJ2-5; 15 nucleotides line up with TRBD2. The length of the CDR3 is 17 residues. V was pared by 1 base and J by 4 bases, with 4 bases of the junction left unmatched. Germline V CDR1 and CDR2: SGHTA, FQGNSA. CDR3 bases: TGTGCCAGCAGCTTAGAGGGACTAGCGGGGGGATCAGAGACCCAGTACTTC. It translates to CASSLEGLAGGSETQYF.